The rows below give T cell receptor beta chains drawn from one sample of a study of metastatic and nonmetastatic thyroid tumors. TCRdb recomputed clones from the PCR reads via MiXCR. The sample lists about 38,000 clones, about half seen once, with around 24% in the top ten. Source material: tumor tissue. These receptors all stem from a male donor with papillary thyroid cancer or a benign thyroid nodule (not recorded which). Some clones in this sample may be carry-over from other donors' samples. The CDR3 runs from the conserved cysteine through the conserved F or W. A D gene is named only where the DNA matches it firmly. Not all rows give a size; the values are once, few, many and, for expanded clones, a class.

-	TRBV11-2	-	TRBJ1-6	CASSFSLASPRPLHF	TGTGCCAGCAGCTTTTCATTGGCGAGCCCCCGACCCCTCCACTTT
-	TRBV7-8	-	TRBJ2-2	CANGDETADTGELFF	TGTGCCAACGGAGATGAAACCGCGGACACCGGGGAGCTGTTTTTT
TRBD1	TRBV4-3	-	TRBJ1-1	CASSQDRGREAFF	TGCGCCAGCAGCCAAGACAGGGGGCGTGAAGCTTTCTTT
TRBD1	TRBV11-3	-	TRBJ1-2	CASSLDRGQGSGYTF	TGTGCCAGCAGCTTGGACAGGGGGCAAGGCTCTGGCTACACCTTC
TRBD1	TRBV15	few	TRBJ2-5	CATSMDRGQETQYF	TGTGCCACCAGTATGGACAGGGGGCAGGAGACCCAGTACTTC
TRBD2	TRBV20-1	-	TRBJ2-5	CSAKGPSGRYQETQYF	TGCAGTGCTAAAGGACCTAGCGGGAGGTACCAAGAGACCCAGTACTTC
TRBD1	TRBV3-1	-	TRBJ1-6	CASSSGTVYSPLHF	TGTGCCAGCAGCTCCGGGACAGTTTATTCACCCCTCCACTTT
-	TRBV9	-	TRBJ1-1	CASSVGPAYSEAFF	TGTGCCAGCAGCGTAGGACCAGCGTACTCCGAAGCTTTCTTT
TRBD1	TRBV5-1	-	TRBJ1-6	CASSTGQGGAPLHF	TGCGCCAGCAGCACCGGACAGGGAGGAGCACCCCTCCACTTT
-	TRBV20-1	few	TRBJ2-1	CSARDLAGSYNEQFF	TGCAGTGCTAGAGATCTCGCGGGGTCCTACAATGAGCAGTTCTTC
-	TRBV9	-	TRBJ2-2	CASSVGGAGRTGELFF	TGTGCCAGCAGCGTAGGAGGGGCAGGGAGGACCGGGGAGCTGTTTTTT
TRBD2	TRBV20-1	-	TRBJ2-7	CSARALADSGGQYF	TGCAGTGCTAGGGCCCTAGCGGATTCGGGGGGGCAGTACTTC
-	TRBV5-1	large	TRBJ2-1	CASSLGTSNEQFF	TGCGCCAGCAGCTTGGGCACCAGCAATGAGCAGTTCTTC
-	TRBV30	-	TRBJ2-7	CAWSAWDGAYEQYF	TGTGCCTGGAGTGCCTGGGACGGAGCCTACGAGCAGTACTTC
TRBD1	TRBV12-3/TRBV12-4	-	TRBJ2-4	CASSFSDRVFKNIQYF	TGTGCCAGCAGTTTCTCGGACAGGGTTTTCAAAAACATTCAGTACTTC
TRBD1	TRBV6-2/TRBV6-3	many	TRBJ2-4	CAIRSGGAKNIQYF	TGTGCCATCCGGTCAGGGGGAGCCAAAAACATTCAGTACTTC
-	TRBV28	-	TRBJ2-1	CASSTDYNNEQFF	TGTGCCAGCAGTACGGACTATAACAATGAGCAGTTCTTC
-	TRBV11-3	-	TRBJ2-7	CASSGVQGLAGGQYF	TGTGCCAGCAGCGGTGTACAGGGGCTCGCGGGAGGGCAGTACTTC
-	TRBV6-4	-	TRBJ2-2	CASNRGGANTGELFF	TGTGCCAGCAACAGGGGGGGCGCGAACACCGGGGAGCTGTTTTTT
-	TRBV9	-	TRBJ2-1	CASSVEYGRDNERFF	TGTGCCAGCAGCGTAGAGTACGGGAGAGATAATGAGCGGTTCTTC
TRBD2	TRBV20-1	-	TRBJ2-3	CSARRRAGGADTQYF	TGCAGTGCCAGGCGCCGAGCGGGAGGGGCAGATACGCAGTATTTT
-	TRBV6-1	-	TRBJ2-7	CASREGFREQYF	TGTGCCAGCCGTGAGGGGTTCCGCGAGCAGTACTTC
-	TRBV12-3/TRBV12-4	few	TRBJ1-1	CASSLVGRLNTEAFF	TGTGCCAGCAGTTTAGTGGGACGTTTGAACACTGAAGCTTTCTTT
TRBD1	TRBV15	-	TRBJ1-1	CATSRETGDTEAFF	TGTGCCACCAGCAGAGAAACAGGGGATACTGAAGCTTTCTTT
-	TRBV18	-	TRBJ2-1	CASSPPIASTEQFF	TGTGCCAGCTCACCACCGATAGCTTCGACTGAGCAGTTCTTC
TRBD1	TRBV10-3	-	TRBJ2-7	CAISCTGDEQYF	TGTGCCATCAGTTGTACAGGGGACGAGCAGTACTTC
-	TRBV20-1	-	TRBJ2-2	CSGYSGTGELFF	TGCAGTGGCTACTCAGGGACCGGGGAGCTGTTTTTT
TRBD1	TRBV6-5	few	TRBJ1-2	CASSYRRTGTYGYTF	TGTGCCAGCAGTTATAGACGGACAGGGACCTATGGCTACACCTTC
-	TRBV6-5	many	TRBJ2-3	CASSYGSITDTQYF	TGTGCCAGCAGTTACGGGTCTATCACAGATACGCAGTATTTT
TRBD1	TRBV6-4	-	TRBJ2-7	CASSDGDRGEQYF	TGTGCCAGCAGTGACGGGGACAGGGGCGAGCAGTACTTC
-	TRBV30	-	TRBJ1-1	CAWSEGLNTEAFF	TGTGCCTGGAGTGAAGGGCTAAACACTGAAGCTTTCTTT
-	TRBV3-1	-	TRBJ2-2	CASSSSDSTGELFF	TGTGCCAGCAGCTCCTCAGACTCCACCGGGGAGCTGTTTTTT
-	TRBV5-1	-	TRBJ2-1	CASSLETPTYNEQFF	TGCGCCAGCAGCTTGGAGACACCGACCTACAATGAGCAGTTCTTC
-	TRBV6-5	many	TRBJ1-2	CASSYDPRFGYTF	TGTGCCAGCAGTTATGACCCTCGGTTTGGCTACACCTTC
-	TRBV20-1	-	TRBJ1-1	CSSTLGRNTEAFF	TGCAGTAGCACCCTTGGCCGGAACACTGAAGCTTTCTTT
-	TRBV6-1	-	TRBJ1-1	CASRRNTEAFF	TGTGCCAGCAGGCGGAACACTGAAGCTTTCTTT
-	TRBV20-1	-	TRBJ1-2	CRPDQGEGNYGYTF	TGCAGACCCGATCAGGGTGAGGGGAACTATGGCTACACCTTC
TRBD2	TRBV6-4	-	TRBJ2-1	CASSDSAGGGDNEQFF	TGTGCCAGCAGTGATTCCGCGGGAGGGGGTGACAATGAGCAGTTCTTC
TRBD2	TRBV20-1	-	TRBJ2-7	CSARGLTSREQYF	TGCAGTGCTAGGGGGTTGACTAGCCGGGAGCAGTATTTC
-	TRBV24-1	-	TRBJ1-1	CATSARATREAFF	TGTGCCACCAGTGCGAGGGCCACTAGGGAAGCTTTCTTT
-	TRBV12-3/TRBV12-4	-	TRBJ2-4	CASLGTAEVAKNIQYF	TGTGCCAGCCTGGGGACGGCCGAGGTGGCCAAAAACATTCAGTACTTC